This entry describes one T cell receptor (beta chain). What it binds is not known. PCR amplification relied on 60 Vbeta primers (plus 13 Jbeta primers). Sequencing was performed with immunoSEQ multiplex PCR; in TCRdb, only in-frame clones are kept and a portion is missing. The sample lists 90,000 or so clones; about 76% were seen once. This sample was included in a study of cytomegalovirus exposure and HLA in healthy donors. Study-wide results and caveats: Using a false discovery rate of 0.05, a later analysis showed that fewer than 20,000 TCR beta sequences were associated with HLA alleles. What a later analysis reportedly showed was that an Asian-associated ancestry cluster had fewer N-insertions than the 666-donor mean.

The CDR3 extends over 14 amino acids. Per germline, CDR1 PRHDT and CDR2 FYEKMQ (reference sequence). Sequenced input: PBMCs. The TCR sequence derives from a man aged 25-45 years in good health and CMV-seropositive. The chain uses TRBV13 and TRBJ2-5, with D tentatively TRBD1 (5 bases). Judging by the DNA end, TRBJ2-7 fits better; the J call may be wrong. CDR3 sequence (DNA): TGTGCCAGCAGCTTAGAAAGGGGCCCCTACGAGCAGTACTTC. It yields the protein CASSLERGPYEQYF.